Below are 18 T cell receptor beta chains sequenced from a single sample in a study of T cells after posttransplantation cyclophosphamide. TCRdb keeps only in-frame clones here, not all; method: immunoSEQ multiplex PCR. Observed in the sample are about 36,000 clones, none of them singletons. The sequenced sample consisted of PBMCs. These receptors all stem from a girl between 10 and 17 years old in good health, CMV-negative, and a related stem cell transplant donor.

This clone was seen at least ten times. The V call is TRBV28, the J call TRBJ1-1; 9 bases are a match to TRBD1. The CDR3 loop spans 14 amino acids. Germline assignment: CDR1 MDHEN and CDR2 SYDVKM. After removal of 5 bases from V and 6 bases from J, the junction contained 7 bases not matched to a gene. CDR3 DNA sequence: TGTGCCAGCAGTCGCCTAACAGGGGGCCCTGAAGCTTTCTTT. Its translation: CASSRLTGGPEAFF.

Many counts were recorded for this clone. J is TRBJ2-3 and V is TRBV11-3; 7 bases agree with TRBD1. After removal of 5 bases from V and 8 bases from J, the junction contained 13 bases not matched to a gene. The germline gives CDR1 SGHNT, CDR2 YENEEA. CDR3 length: 15 amino acids. CDR3 region: CASSQRTGEWGTQYF. The DNA of the CDR3 is TGTGCCAGCAGCCAACGGACAGGCGAATGGGGTACGCAGTATTTT.

In its sample, this clone was seen many times. The genes are TRBV5-1 and TRBJ2-7; TRBD2 matches 9 bases. Germline CDR1 is SGHRS and CDR2 is YFSETQ. There are 14 residues in the CDR3. With 0 bases clipped from V and 7 bases from J, the junction kept 5 bases outside the gene matches. CDR3 DNA: TGCGCCAGCAGCTTGGGTAGCGGGAGATATGAGCAGTACTTC. Its protein is CASSLGSGRYEQYF.

This clone was seen at least ten times. The chain carries TRBV28 and TRBJ2-1; 7 bases line up with TRBD2. Germline CDR1 and CDR2: MDHEN and SYDVKM. J was trimmed by 15 bases and V by 3 bases; bases with no gene match: 8. This CDR3 spans 12 amino acids. CDR3 amino acids: CASSFSGSRLFF. Here the CDR3 DNA reads TGTGCCAGCAGTTTTAGCGGGTCCCGACTGTTCTTC.

This rearrangement joins TRBV7-8 to TRBJ2-5, with 7 positions matching TRBD2. With the DNA end fitting TRBJ2-7 better, the J assignment may be wrong. The CDR3 loop spans 15 amino acids. Germline CDR1 SGHVS, CDR2 FQNEAQ. CDR3 sequence (DNA): TGTGCCAGCAGCCTTGGGGAGGGTAGATCCTACGAGCAGTACTTC. Translating gives CASSLGEGRSYEQYF.

This clone was recorded at least ten times. The rearrangement links TRBV11-2 to TRBJ2-3, with a weak D call TRBD2 (7 bases). V was trimmed by 4 bases and J by 8 bases, leaving 25 bases between them. The CDR3 sequence is 17 residues long. Germline V gives CDR1 SGHAT, CDR2 FQNNGV. CDR3 in DNA: TGTGCCAGCAGCTCCACCCTCGAGGGGGGGTCCGGTGGTACGCAGTATTTT. Amino acid sequence: CASSSTLEGGSGGTQYF.

This clone was seen ten or more times. This same CDR3 is encoded by further DNA sequences in the sample. V gene TRBV5-4 combines with J gene TRBJ2-7; D is possibly TRBD2 (6 bases). Germline V gives CDR1 SGHNT, CDR2 YYREEE (reference sequence). The V end was cut by 2 bases, the J end by 0 bases, with 15 bases between. The CDR3 consists of 16 residues. The CDR3 coding sequence is TGTGCCAGCAGCTTTTACGGGAGCGTGCACTCCTACGAGCAGTACTTC. It yields the protein CASSFYGSVHSYEQYF. Full variable domain (rest looked up from reference TRBV5-4 and TRBJ2-7): ETGVTQSPTHLIKTRGQQVTLRCSSQSGHNTVSWYQQALGQGPQFIFQYYREEENGRGNFPPRFSGLQFPNYSSELNVNALELDDSALYLCASSFYGSVHSYEQYFGPGTRLTVT.

This clone has ten or more counts. The chain's CDR3 is CAISGQGGATNEKLFF. CDR3 nucleotide sequence: TGTGCCATCAGTGGCCAGGGTGGAGCAACTAATGAAAAACTGTTTTTT. The chain couples TRBV10-3 to TRBJ1-4, with D possibly TRBD1 on 5 matching bases. The CDR3 is 16 amino acids. From germline, CDR1 is ENHRY and CDR2 SYGVKD. The germline V and J ends were trimmed by 4 bases and 0 bases, with 12 bases remaining between them.

In this sample, this clone turned up many times. This chain uses TRBV30 with TRBJ1-1; D ambiguous. Trimming stripped 2 bases from V and 1 base from J, with 8 bases between. The CDR3 loop spans 13 amino acids. Germline V lookup: CDR1 GTSNPN, CDR2 SVGIG (reference sequence). The CDR3 loop reads CAWSPGANTEAFF. In DNA form, the CDR3 reads TGTGCCTGGAGTCCCGGAGCGAACACTGAAGCTTTCTTT.

At least ten counts were recorded for this clone. In DNA, the CDR3 is TGTGCCAGCACCTTACCCCCAGGGGACACTGAAGCTTTCTTT. The encoded protein is CASTLPPGDTEAFF. The rearrangement joins TRBV6-6 to TRBJ1-1; TRBD1 might be the D (6 bases). The CDR3 is made up of 14 amino acids. The V and J ends lost 7 bases and 3 bases respectively, with 15 bases between them. Germline CDR1 and CDR2: MNHNY and SVGAGI (reference sequence).

This clone was seen repeatedly, ten times or more. This rearrangement joins TRBV6-5 to TRBJ1-2, with unresolved D. V was shortened by 5 bases and J by 4 bases, with 14 bases between the two germline ends. Per the germline V gene, CDR1 is MNHEY and CDR2 is SVGAGI. This CDR3 is built from 14 residues. The CDR3 reads CASSPIRVGYGYTF. CDR3 sequence (DNA): TGTGCCAGCAGTCCGATCCGGGTTGGCTATGGCTACACCTTC.

This clone was recorded many times. V and J are TRBV19 and TRBJ2-1; D is perhaps TRBD1 (5 bases). The CDR3 totals 14 residues. Germline-derived CDR1 and CDR2 are LNHDA and SQIVND (reference sequence). V lost 7 bases to trimming and J lost 7 bases, with 17 bases between them. CDR3 nucleotide sequence: TGTGCCAGTAATACAGGATCCGATGGAAATGAGCAGTTCTTC. Protein: CASNTGSDGNEQFF.

This clone was counted between two and nine times. The chain is built from TRBV7-9 and TRBJ1-2; D is perhaps TRBD1 (6 bases). Germline values: CDR1 SEHNR, CDR2 FQNEAQ (reference sequence). This CDR3 comprises 13 residues. The V gene lost 4 bases and the J gene lost 3 bases, with 9 bases spanning the gap. The CDR3: CASSSAGDYGYTF. CDR3 nucleotide sequence: TGTGCCAGCAGCTCCGCAGGGGACTATGGCTACACCTTC.

This chain uses TRBV5-1 with TRBJ1-2, with D possibly being TRBD1 (5 bases). V was shortened by 4 bases and J by 7 bases, with 20 bases between the two germline ends. CDR1 is SGHRS, CDR2 YFSETQ, per germline. The CDR3 loop spans 15 amino acids. The CDR3 reads CASSPDSLRVGGYTF. Here the CDR3 DNA reads TGCGCCAGCAGCCCCGACAGCCTCCGCGTCGGTGGCTACACCTTC.

This clone showed up just a few times. V usage is TRBV30 and J usage is TRBJ1-5; 7 bases are shared with TRBD1. The CDR3 contains 12 residues. The ends lost 4 bases at V and 8 bases at J; junction bases unmatched: 5. The V gene's germline CDR1 is GTSNPN and CDR2 SVGIG (reference sequence). CDR3 loop: CAWTGQGEPQHF. Here the CDR3 DNA reads TGTGCCTGGACGGGGCAGGGGGAGCCCCAGCATTTT.

This clone appeared a few times. The chain is built from TRBV5-8 and TRBJ2-1; 10 bases map to TRBD1. The V and J ends lost 4 bases and 5 bases, in that order; junction bases with no gene match: 6. The CDR3 spans 15 residues. CDR1 SGHTS and CDR2 YDEGEE come from the germline V gene. CDR3 nucleotides: TGTGCCAGCAGCCCGACAGGGGGCTTTAACAATGAGCAGTTCTTC. This codes for CASSPTGGFNNEQFF.

This clone was observed a handful of times. This chain joins TRBV2 and TRBJ2-1; 7 nucleotides agree with TRBD2. V shed 4 bases, J shed 4 bases, and the junction held 13 bases outside the gene matches. Germline CDR1 reads SNHLY; CDR2 reads FYNNEI. The CDR3 has 17 residues. CDR3 in DNA: TGTGCCAGCAGTGGTGGGAATCTAGCGGCCTCTTACAATGAGCAGTTCTTC. Translating gives CASSGGNLAASYNEQFF.

This sequence joins TRBV7-6 and TRBJ1-4; unclear D gene. The CDR3 has 18 amino acids. The V end lost 2 bases, the J end lost 0 bases, and 16 bases lay between the germline ends. The germline V gene encodes CDR1 SGHVS and CDR2 FNYEAQ. CDR3 sequence: CASSLYPSGSATNEKLFF. The CDR3 DNA is TGTGCCAGCAGCTTATATCCCTCTGGCTCTGCAACTAATGAAAAACTGTTTTTT.